The rows below give T cell receptor beta chains drawn from one sample of a study of T-cell memory formation after mild COVID-19. TCRdb re-called the 5' RACE reads through MiXCR, storing one row per CDR3 protein. Of roughly 200,000 distinct CDR3 sequences in the sample, around 21% were seen once. The sequencing input was PBMCs or a T cell subset sorted from them (not recorded which). These receptors all come from an adult woman who had mild COVID-19 (a few samples of this study predate the infection). Cell type and time point are not known. CDR3s include the opening cysteine and the closing phenylalanine or tryptophan.

CATTGRTGELFF	TRBV24-1
CASSLRQGGYNEQFF	TRBV7-9
CASSQERTGGNTEAFF	TRBV4-3
CASATSGSLDTQYF	TRBV12-3/TRBV12-4
CASSPQGRITEAFF	TRBV7-8
CASSDRSGYRSYTF	TRBV6-5
CASSLTEQTIYEQYF	TRBV7-2
CASSLLMNTEAFF	TRBV5-1
CSASWPTTNEKLFF	TRBV20-1
CSADYNEQFF	TRBV20-1
CASSLGTAFNQPQHF	TRBV5-1
CASSYYRDEQFF	TRBV5-1
CATRGEYLGELFF	TRBV19
CASSQDMTPSYNEQFF	TRBV4-1
CASSHIQGNTEAFF	TRBV5-5
CASSVAPGQPQHF	TRBV9
CASSHTSGGSETQYF	TRBV2
CASSYLGFNQPQHF	TRBV12-3/TRBV12-4
CASSYLDRDHTGELFF	TRBV6-2/TRBV6-3
CASSYYPGTEAFF	TRBV6-2/TRBV6-3
CASLQGPGLLNTEAFF	TRBV18
CASSQAVTANNEQFF	TRBV5-1
CASKSQPGFAEAFF	TRBV6-1
CASSQEFLNPYNEQFF	TRBV14
CASSQRSLSNQPQHF	TRBV4-1
CASSLASNRVADYGYTF	TRBV7-9
CASSQDRLSYEQYF	TRBV5-1
CATSARQGPGEQYF	TRBV24-1
CASSQGITGELFF	TRBV11-3
CASSASGTGAGETQYF	TRBV6-5
CAVGQGAGEQYF	TRBV6-5
CAWSVGQGADTQYF	TRBV30
CASSDPVAEKLFF	TRBV9
CATSDLVFGTVEETQYF	TRBV24-1
CASTHSPLSQDSPLHF	TRBV12-3/TRBV12-4
CASSQGWAGVGYGYTF	TRBV4-1
CSVAGSIVSSYNEQFF	TRBV29-1
CASRASTSYEQYF	TRBV7-9
CASSWTSGTFNEQFF	TRBV7-9
CASSLGLGAGYTF	TRBV5-5
CASSQEGPSGSYNEQFF	TRBV4-2
CASSSSTDTQYF	TRBV7-9
CSSGASYEQYF	TRBV20-1
CSARELAGYYEQYF	TRBV20-1
CSARDPWVVDTEAFF	TRBV20-1
CASSFPLTGTSGRRDNEQFF	TRBV7-3
CASSPLGGVNTDTQYF	TRBV7-8
CASSSGVKTYEQYF	TRBV27
CASSLVQGINYGYTF	TRBV7-6
CASSRLTWSGGLADTQYF	TRBV7-9
CASGHGPKAFF	TRBV7-9
CASSSGQGPGNEQFF	TRBV7-2
CASTLAAGYGYTF	TRBV2
CASSLSYGEGYTF	TRBV7-9
CASSLAGGVNTEAFF	TRBV5-1
CASSLELAYPYEQYF	TRBV5-1
CASSLAVWPNEQFF	TRBV6-2/TRBV6-3
CASSESGLANYGYTF	TRBV6-1
CASSLAGLAGSLTDTQYF	TRBV5-1
CASSPPPGRTGELFF	TRBV7-9